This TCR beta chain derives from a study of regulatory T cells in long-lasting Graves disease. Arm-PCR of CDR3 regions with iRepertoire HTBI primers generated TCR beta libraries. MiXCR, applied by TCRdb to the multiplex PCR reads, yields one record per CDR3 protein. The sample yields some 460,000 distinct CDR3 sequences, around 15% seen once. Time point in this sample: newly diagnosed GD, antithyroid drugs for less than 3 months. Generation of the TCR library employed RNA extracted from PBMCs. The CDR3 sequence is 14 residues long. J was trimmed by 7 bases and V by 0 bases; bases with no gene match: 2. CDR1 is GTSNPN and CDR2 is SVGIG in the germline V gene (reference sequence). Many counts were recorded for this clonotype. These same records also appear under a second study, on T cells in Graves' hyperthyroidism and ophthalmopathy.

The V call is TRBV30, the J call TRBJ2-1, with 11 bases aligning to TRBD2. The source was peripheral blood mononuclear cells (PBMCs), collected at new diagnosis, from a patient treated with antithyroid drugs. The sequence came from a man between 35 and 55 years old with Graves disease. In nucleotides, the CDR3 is TGTGCCTGGAGTGTGACTAGCGGGATGAATGAGCAGTTCTTC. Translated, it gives CAWSVTSGMNEQFF.